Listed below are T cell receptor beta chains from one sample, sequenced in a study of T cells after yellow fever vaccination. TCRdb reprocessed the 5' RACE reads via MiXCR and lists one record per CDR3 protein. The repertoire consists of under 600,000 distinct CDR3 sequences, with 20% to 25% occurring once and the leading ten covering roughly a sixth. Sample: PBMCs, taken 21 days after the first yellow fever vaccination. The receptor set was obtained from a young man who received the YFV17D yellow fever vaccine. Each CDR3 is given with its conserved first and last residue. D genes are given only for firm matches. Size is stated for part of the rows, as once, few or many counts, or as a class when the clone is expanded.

CDR3 protein: CASSQVTGETEAFF
CDR3 DNA: TGCGCCAGCAGCCAAGTGACAGGAGAGACTGAAGCTTTCTTT
V gene: TRBV4-1
CDR3 length: 14
clone size: NA
D gene: NA
J gene: TRBJ1-1

CDR3 protein: CAINRLGTGELFF
CDR3 DNA: TGTGCCATCAATAGGTTGGGCACCGGGGAGCTGTTTTTT
V gene: TRBV10-3
CDR3 length: 13
clone size: NA
D gene: NA
J gene: TRBJ2-2

CDR3 protein: CASSVLELADTQYF
CDR3 DNA: TGTGCCAGCAGCGTATTGGAACTAGCTGATACGCAGTATTTT
V gene: TRBV9
CDR3 length: 14
clone size: few
D gene: NA
J gene: TRBJ2-3

CDR3 protein: CASSQELLSGQGKYEQYF
CDR3 DNA: TGTGCCAGCAGCCAAGAACTGCTCTCGGGACAAGGGAAGTACGAGCAGTACTTC
V gene: TRBV4-2
CDR3 length: 18
clone size: NA
D gene: NA
J gene: TRBJ2-7

CDR3 protein: CASSQLQGTGELFF
CDR3 DNA: TGTGCCAGCAGCCAGCTCCAGGGCACCGGGGAGCTGTTTTTT
V gene: TRBV14
CDR3 length: 14
clone size: NA
D gene: NA
J gene: TRBJ2-2

CDR3 protein: CASSRDREDEQYF
CDR3 DNA: TGTGCCAGCTCACGGGACAGGGAGGACGAGCAGTACTTC
V gene: TRBV18
CDR3 length: 13
clone size: NA
D gene: TRBD1
J gene: TRBJ2-7

CDR3 protein: CASRRTRSTQYF
CDR3 DNA: TGTGCCAGCAGACGGACTAGAAGCACGCAGTATTTT
V gene: TRBV7-2
CDR3 length: 12
clone size: NA
D gene: TRBD2
J gene: TRBJ2-3

CDR3 protein: CASSPQSAPYSPLHF
CDR3 DNA: TGTGCCAGCAGCCCCCAAAGTGCCCCGTACTCACCCCTCCACTTT
V gene: TRBV7-9
CDR3 length: 15
clone size: NA
D gene: NA
J gene: TRBJ1-6

CDR3 protein: CASSQDGAGGHTEAFF
CDR3 DNA: TGCGCCAGCAGCCAAGATGGTGCAGGGGGCCACACTGAAGCTTTCTTT
V gene: TRBV4-3
CDR3 length: 16
clone size: few
D gene: TRBD1
J gene: TRBJ1-1

CDR3 protein: CASSPPPRYTSGELFF
CDR3 DNA: TGTGCCAGCTCACCACCTCCCAGGTATACGTCCGGGGAGCTGTTTTTT
V gene: TRBV18
CDR3 length: 16
clone size: few
D gene: NA
J gene: TRBJ2-2

CDR3 protein: CASSLGQARYFRLFF
CDR3 DNA: TGTGCCAGCAGCTTAGGCCAGGCTCGGTATTTTAGGTTGTTTTTT
V gene: TRBV7-2
CDR3 length: 15
clone size: NA
D gene: NA
J gene: TRBJ1-4

CDR3 protein: CASRGLAHEQFF
CDR3 DNA: TGTGCCAGCAGGGGGCTAGCCCATGAGCAGTTCTTC
V gene: TRBV27
CDR3 length: 12
clone size: NA
D gene: NA
J gene: TRBJ2-1

CDR3 protein: CASSPGIEGNTEAFF
CDR3 DNA: TGCGCCAGCAGCCCTGGGATTGAAGGGAACACTGAAGCTTTCTTT
V gene: TRBV5-1
CDR3 length: 15
clone size: few
D gene: NA
J gene: TRBJ1-1

CDR3 protein: CSVETTPLQPQHF
CDR3 DNA: TGCAGCGTTGAGACGACACCACTCCAGCCCCAGCATTTT
V gene: TRBV29-1
CDR3 length: 13
clone size: NA
D gene: NA
J gene: TRBJ1-5

CDR3 protein: CASSSGQGKHSPLHF
CDR3 DNA: TGTGCCAGCAGCTCCGGACAGGGAAAGCATTCACCCCTCCACTTT
V gene: TRBV7-3
CDR3 length: 15
clone size: NA
D gene: TRBD1
J gene: TRBJ1-6

CDR3 protein: CASSQDWQTLRSYGYTF
CDR3 DNA: TGCGCCAGCAGCCAAGATTGGCAGACCCTTAGGAGCTATGGCTACACCTTC
V gene: TRBV4-1
CDR3 length: 17
clone size: few
D gene: NA
J gene: TRBJ1-2

CDR3 protein: CASSQEWVGSPLHF
CDR3 DNA: TGCGCCAGCAGCCAAGAATGGGTGGGATCACCCCTCCACTTT
V gene: TRBV4-1
CDR3 length: 14
clone size: few
D gene: NA
J gene: TRBJ1-6

CDR3 protein: CASSSGTHTSTDTQYF
CDR3 DNA: TGTGCCAGCAGCTCAGGGACACACACTAGCACAGATACGCAGTATTTT
V gene: TRBV7-2
CDR3 length: 16
clone size: few
D gene: NA
J gene: TRBJ2-3

CDR3 protein: CASSDRGPLSGNTIYF
CDR3 DNA: TGTGCCAGCAGCGACAGGGGACCCCTCTCTGGAAACACCATATATTTT
V gene: TRBV12-3/TRBV12-4
CDR3 length: 16
clone size: NA
D gene: TRBD1
J gene: TRBJ1-3

CDR3 protein: CASSPRGGGVTEAFF
CDR3 DNA: TGTGCCAGCAGTCCCCGGGGAGGGGGAGTTACTGAAGCTTTCTTT
V gene: TRBV12-3/TRBV12-4
CDR3 length: 15
clone size: few
D gene: NA
J gene: TRBJ1-1

CDR3 protein: CASSYPFTGGGETQYF
CDR3 DNA: TGTGCCAGCAGTTATCCGTTCACAGGGGGCGGAGAGACCCAGTACTTC
V gene: TRBV6-5
CDR3 length: 16
clone size: NA
D gene: TRBD1
J gene: TRBJ2-5

CDR3 protein: CASSQALGQAVASYNEQFF
CDR3 DNA: TGCGCCAGCAGCCAAGCTCTAGGACAAGCGGTCGCATCCTACAATGAGCAGTTCTTC
V gene: TRBV4-1
CDR3 length: 19
clone size: NA
D gene: NA
J gene: TRBJ2-1

CDR3 protein: CASSYLSSQETQYF
CDR3 DNA: TGTGCCAGCAGTTATTTATCCTCGCAAGAGACCCAGTACTTC
V gene: TRBV6-5
CDR3 length: 14
clone size: few
D gene: NA
J gene: TRBJ2-5

CDR3 protein: CASSFYGDEQFF
CDR3 DNA: TGTGCCAGCAGTTTTTACGGGGATGAGCAGTTCTTC
V gene: TRBV28
CDR3 length: 12
clone size: NA
D gene: NA
J gene: TRBJ2-1